The 6 T cell receptor beta chains reported below all come from one sample, sequenced in a study of cytomegalovirus exposure and HLA in healthy donors. The PCR contained 60 Vbeta and 13 Jbeta primers. Clones were read by immunoSEQ multiplex PCR, and TCRdb kept only the in-frame ones, dropping some. The sample holds under 80,000 clones; 75% to 85% are singletons and the top ten take roughly 51%. Source material: PBMCs. These receptors all come from a man aged 45 to 65 in good health and CMV-seropositive.

The chain recombines TRBV18 with TRBJ1-1, with D unresolved. Trimming pared 2 bases from V and 2 bases from J, leaving 12 bases between. The germline V gene encodes CDR1 KGHSH and CDR2 LQKENI. The CDR3 runs 15 residues. CDR3: CASSPDSVINTEAFF. CDR3 in DNA: TGTGCCAGCTCACCAGATTCAGTTATCAACACTGAAGCTTTCTTT.

V is TRBV28 and J is TRBJ1-2, with TRBD1 identical over 9 bases. V dropped 6 bases and J dropped 2; count of bases not matched to a gene: 7. CDR1 and CDR2 from the germline V gene are MDHEN and SYDVKM. The CDR3 runs 15 residues. CDR3 region: CASSGAGTGNYGYTF. DNA of the CDR3: TGTGCCAGCAGCGGGGCGGGGACAGGGAACTATGGCTACACCTTC.

This clone turned up a few times. This chain joins TRBV27 and TRBJ1-1; D not resolved. Germline CDR1 and CDR2: MNHEY and SMNVEV (reference sequence). Trimming removed 1 base at V and 1 base at J, with 10 bases between. CDR3 length equals 15 residues. The CDR3 loop is CASSLYSGTNTEAFF. The CDR3 bases are TGTGCCAGCAGTTTATATTCAGGTACGAACACTGAAGCTTTCTTT.

The rearrangement uses TRBV4-3 and TRBJ1-2, with 9 bases identical to TRBD1. V shed 0 bases, J shed 1 base, and the junction held 6 bases outside the gene matches. CDR1 LGHNA and CDR2 YSLEER come from the germline V gene. This CDR3 is built from 17 residues. The CDR3 reads CASSQDNWDRDNYGYTF. In nucleotides, the CDR3 is TGCGCCAGCAGCCAAGATAACTGGGACAGGGATAACTATGGCTACACCTTC.

The chain employs TRBV28 and TRBJ2-7, with no clear D. The V and J ends lost 6 bases and 0 bases respectively, with 9 bases between them. The CDR3 sequence is 13 residues long. The germline V gene encodes CDR1 MDHEN and CDR2 SYDVKM. CDR3 DNA: TGTGCCAGCAGGCACCCGAGCTCCTACGAGCAGTACTTC. It is translated as CASRHPSSYEQYF.

The chain employs TRBV9 and TRBJ2-1; D remains ambiguous. The CDR3 has 14 residues. V gave up 2 bases and J gave up 6 bases, with 12 bases separating them. Germline lookup yields CDR1 SGDLS and CDR2 YYNGEE. CDR3 region: CASSVGDSTNEQFF. CDR3 nucleotides: TGTGCCAGCAGCGTTGGAGACTCGACCAATGAGCAGTTCTTC.